The present TCR beta chain was sequenced within a study of lymphopenia after photon versus proton radiotherapy. Overall study findings and caveats: Under photons, naive T cells and diversity fell while effector/memory populations rose. After the lymphocyte nadir, photon-treated repertoires showed oligoclonal expansion, especially of CD8+ Temra cells. A bigger post-nadir fall in TCR diversity correlated inversely with survival time in deceased patients. Authors raise, but do not show, better survival with proton therapy.

The protocol was immunoSEQ multiplex PCR, while the TCRdb copy is restricted to in-frame clones and leaves out a portion. Among more than 25,000 clones, more than 75% were seen once, and the ten largest hold 47%. With respect to this clone: Antigen unknown.

Germline V gene sequence: CDR1 SQVTM, CDR2 ANQGSEA. V lost 6 bases to trimming and J lost 0 bases, with 20 bases between them. The CDR3 is 16 residues long. The sequence derives from an older woman with cholangiocarcinoma. Some clones in this sample may be carry-over from other donors' samples. The input for sequencing was peripheral blood, taken from a patient treated with proton-based radiotherapy. The rearrangement links TRBV29-1 to TRBJ1-2, with a tentative D call TRBD1 (5 bases). CDR3 loop: CSVGRLGGLANYGYTF. The CDR3 nucleotides read TGCAGCGTGGGACGTTTGGGGGGGTTAGCTAACTATGGCTACACCTTC.